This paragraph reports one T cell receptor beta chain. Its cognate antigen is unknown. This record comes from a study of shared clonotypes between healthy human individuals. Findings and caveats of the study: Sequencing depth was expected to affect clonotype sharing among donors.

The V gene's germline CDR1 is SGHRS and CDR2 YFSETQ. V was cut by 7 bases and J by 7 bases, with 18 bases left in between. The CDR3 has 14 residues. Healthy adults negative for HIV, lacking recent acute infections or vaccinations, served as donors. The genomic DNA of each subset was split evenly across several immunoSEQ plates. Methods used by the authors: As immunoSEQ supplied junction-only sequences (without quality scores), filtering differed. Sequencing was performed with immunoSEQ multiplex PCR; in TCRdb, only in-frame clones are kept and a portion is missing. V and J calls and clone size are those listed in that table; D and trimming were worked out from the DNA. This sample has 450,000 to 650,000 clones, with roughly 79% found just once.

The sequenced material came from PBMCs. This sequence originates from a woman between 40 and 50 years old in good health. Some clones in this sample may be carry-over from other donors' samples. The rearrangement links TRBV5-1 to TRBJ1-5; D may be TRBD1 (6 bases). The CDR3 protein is CASSPTGGLQPQHF. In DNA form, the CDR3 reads TGCGCCAGCTCCCCTACCGGGGGGCTCCAGCCCCAGCATTTT.